Listed below are T cell receptor beta chains from one sample, sequenced in a study of blood T cell repertoires in COVID-19. The table came from immunoSEQ multiplex PCR; TCRdb's copy has only in-frame clones and leaves some out. This table has about 85,000 clones, 65% to 85% appearing once. Sequenced input: peripheral blood. The source is a man in his 70s with acute or convalescent COVID-19. Both conserved end residues are trimmed from each CDR3. The order of the fields is J gene, clone size, V gene, CDR3 protein. Where a row states a size, it is once, few, many or the class of an expanded clone; other rows omit it.

J: TRBJ1-1; size: -; V: TRBV18; CDR3: ASSLGGMNTEAF
J: TRBJ1-2; size: -; V: TRBV28; CDR3: ASSPGGGYGYT
J: TRBJ1-3; size: -; V: TRBV29-1; CDR3: SVEFRGSGNTIY
J: TRBJ2-7; size: -; V: TRBV5-4; CDR3: ASSLVGSEQY
J: TRBJ2-3; size: -; V: TRBV11-2; CDR3: ASSLGRGLSTDTQY
J: TRBJ1-6; size: few; V: TRBV28; CDR3: ASSPGTGRNSPLH
J: TRBJ2-3; size: -; V: TRBV19; CDR3: ASSIIGGSTDTQY
J: TRBJ2-3; size: few; V: TRBV9; CDR3: ASSVEQGLTDTQY
J: TRBJ2-1; size: -; V: TRBV30; CDR3: AWRTTSQQF
J: TRBJ1-1; size: -; V: TRBV11-2; CDR3: ASSLVGAGTEAF
J: TRBJ2-1; size: -; V: TRBV10-2; CDR3: ASSWTGGGEQF
J: TRBJ2-2; size: few; V: TRBV2; CDR3: ASRGLAGDTGELF
J: TRBJ2-1; size: -; V: TRBV6-5; CDR3: ASTNLPGQGYEQF
J: TRBJ2-6; size: -; V: TRBV6-1; CDR3: ASSETRAGVTSGANVLT
J: TRBJ1-1; size: -; V: TRBV11-1; CDR3: ASSPPGVNTEAF
J: TRBJ2-2; size: -; V: TRBV27; CDR3: ASILKVGRSGELF
J: TRBJ1-1; size: many; V: TRBV29-1; CDR3: SVGGEGF
J: TRBJ1-5; size: many; V: TRBV28; CDR3: ASSPPWTGGLRSQH
J: TRBJ2-5; size: -; V: TRBV5-1; CDR3: ASSFRGNQEETQY
J: TRBJ1-1; size: -; V: TRBV29-1; CDR3: SVEVGRGGEAF
J: TRBJ2-1; size: -; V: TRBV7-6; CDR3: ASSQDWSSYNEQF
J: TRBJ2-2; size: -; V: TRBV7-2; CDR3: ASSAKGAATGELF
J: TRBJ2-1; size: many; V: TRBV7-9; CDR3: ASSHSNEQF
J: TRBJ2-6; size: -; V: TRBV6-5; CDR3: ASRSSESGANVLT
J: TRBJ2-3; size: -; V: TRBV6-2/TRBV6-3; CDR3: ASSLRTDTQY
J: TRBJ1-6; size: once; V: TRBV27; CDR3: ASQQSANSPLH
J: TRBJ1-2; size: once; V: TRBV3-1/TRBV3-2; CDR3: ASSPTGTGAFYGYT
J: TRBJ1-6; size: -; V: TRBV10-2; CDR3: ATTPGLGNSPLH